This TCR beta chain was sequenced in a study of preoperative IRX-2 immunotherapy in early breast cancer. Treatment meaning: preoperative locoregional IRX-2 cytokine immunotherapy. Preoperative locoregional IRX-2 cytokine immunotherapy was tested in the phase Ib source study. TCRdb's copy holds only in-frame clones and misses some; the assay was immunoSEQ multiplex PCR. The profile shows approximately 15,000 clones, approximately 91% of them singletons. This sample was obtained from a patient treated with IRX-2 immunotherapy. The TCR originated in a human donor with breast cancer.

The CDR3: CASKTLADYEQYF. The CDR3 DNA reads as TGTGCCAGCAAAACCCTCGCCGACTACGAGCAGTACTTC. The chain is built from TRBV2 and TRBJ2-7; D uncertain. In germline, CDR1 is SNHLY, CDR2 FYNNEI. The CDR3 is made up of 13 amino acids. Trimming removed 7 bases at V and 3 bases at J, with 13 bases between. Using reference TRBV2 and TRBJ2-7 for the parts outside the CDR3, the full variable domain is EPEVTQTPSHQVTQMGQEVILRCVPISNHLYFYWYRQILGQKVEFLVSFYNNEISEKSEIFDDQFSVERPDGSNFTLKIRSTKLEDSAMYFCASKTLADYEQYFGPGTRLTVT.